What follows are 14 T cell receptor beta chains derived from one specimen sequenced in a study of blood T cell repertoires in COVID-19. The method was immunoSEQ multiplex PCR; TCRdb's version includes in-frame clones alone and lacks a portion of them. The sample contains more than 45,000 clones, 85% to 90% of which appear only once. The sequenced material came from peripheral blood. The source is an older woman with COVID-19, enrolled during active disease.

The gene calls are TRBV6-2 or TRBV6-3 and TRBJ2-3; D not certain. The germline V gene has CDR1 MNHEY and CDR2 SVGEGT. CDR3 length equals 12 residues. V lost 4 bases and J lost 4, with 6 bases in between. CDR3 nucleotide sequence: TGTGCCAGCAGTTCCTTCGCAGATACGCAGTATTTT. It yields the protein CASSSFADTQYF.

The chain combines TRBV20-1 with TRBJ1-2, with TRBD1 identical over 8 bases. CDR1 and CDR2 from the germline V gene are DFQATT and SNEGSKA (reference sequence). CDR3 size: 14 residues. V dropped 3 bases and J dropped 10; count of bases not matched to a gene: 13. The CDR3: CSASLAGQGADYTF. The CDR3 nucleotides are TGCAGTGCTAGTCTTGCCGGCCAGGGGGCTGACTACACCTTC.

The V and J genes are TRBV2 and TRBJ2-1; D is possibly TRBD1 (5 bases). V lost 4 bases, J lost 0 bases, and 13 bases lay in between. The CDR3 is made up of 16 amino acids. CDR1 SNHLY and CDR2 FYNNEI come from the germline V gene. This CDR3 reads CASSALTAFSYNEQFF. The CDR3 nucleotides read TGTGCCAGCAGTGCATTGACAGCGTTCTCCTACAATGAGCAGTTCTTC.

This chain connects TRBV2 to TRBJ1-4, with D maybe TRBD1 (5 bases). From germline, CDR1 is SNHLY and CDR2 FYNNEI. Trimming stripped 6 bases from V and 7 bases from J, with 21 bases between. The CDR3 contains 16 residues. This chain's CDR3 is CASSQRVSGRGEKLFF. DNA for the CDR3: TGTGCCAGCAGCCAACGTGTATCGGGGCGGGGTGAAAAACTGTTTTTT.

As for this clone: The junction differs from germline at one of its ends, possibly a read error. In nucleotides, the CDR3 is TGTGCTAGCAGCTTAAGACAGGGTTTCCCCAATGAGCAGTTCTTC. This gives the protein CASSLRQGFPNEQFF. The chain links TRBV7-7 to TRBJ2-1; 7 positions agree with TRBD1. Germline V gene sequence: CDR1 SSHAT, CDR2 FNYEAQ (reference sequence). The CDR3 is made up of 15 amino acids. Full variable domain (outside the CDR3, taken from reference TRBV7-7 and TRBJ2-1): GAGVSQSPRYKVTKRGQDVTLRCDPISSHATLYWYQQALGQGPEFLTYFNYEAQPDKSGLPSDRFSAERPEGSISTLTIQRTEQRDSAMYRCASSLRQGFPNEQFFGPGTRLTVL.

The chain combines TRBV5-1 with TRBJ1-4; perhaps TRBD1 as D (5 bases). Germline assignment: CDR1 SGHRS and CDR2 YFSETQ. V was shortened by 0 bases and J by 6 bases, with 12 bases between the two germline ends. CDR3 length: 15 residues. The CDR3 loop is CASSLALGGDEKLFF. The CDR3 DNA is TGCGCCAGCAGCTTGGCGCTGGGGGGGGATGAAAAACTGTTTTTT.

CDR3 sequence (DNA): TGTGCCAGCAGCCCGTCGTGGACAAGTGGCTACACCTTC. This translates into CASSPSWTSGYTF. The gene calls are TRBV6-5 and TRBJ1-2; D is possibly TRBD1 (5 bases). Between the trimmed V and J ends, which lost 6 bases and 7 bases, there was a span of 15 bases. The CDR3 is 13 residues long. Germline CDR1 is MNHEY and CDR2 is SVGAGI.

The rearrangement links TRBV5-1 to TRBJ1-6; maybe TRBD1 (5 bases). Trimming removed 2 bases at V and 5 bases at J, with 14 bases between. This CDR3 spans 16 amino acids. Germline assignment: CDR1 SGHRS and CDR2 YFSETQ. CDR3 sequence reads: CASSLRQGRNNSPLHF. CDR3 coding DNA: TGCGCCAGCAGCTTAAGGCAGGGCCGAAATAATTCACCCCTCCACTTT.

The V gene is TRBV9, the J gene TRBJ2-1, with TRBD2 as a possible D gene (6 bases). Deletions cut 4 bases from V and 6 bases from J, with 23 bases between. The CDR3 covers 17 residues. Germline V gives CDR1 SGDLS, CDR2 YYNGEE. DNA of the CDR3: TGTGCCAGCAGCCCTAGGGTTTTCTCGGGAGAAGGCAATGAGCAGTTCTTC. Translation gives CASSPRVFSGEGNEQFF.

The CDR3 reads CASSVASGFGGANVLTF. Written as DNA, the CDR3 is TGTGCCAGCAGCGTAGCGTCAGGGTTTGGTGGGGCCAACGTCCTGACTTTC. The gene calls are TRBV9 and TRBJ2-6, with D possibly TRBD1 on 5 matching bases. The V gene's germline CDR1 is SGDLS and CDR2 YYNGEE. CDR3 length equals 17 residues. V dropped 0 bases and J dropped 3 bases, with 13 bases sitting between them.

The chain is built from TRBV3-1 (or the pseudogene TRBV3-2) and TRBJ1-1; a possible D gene is TRBD1 (5 bases). Germline-derived CDR1 and CDR2 are LGHDT and YNNKEL (reference sequence). V lost 1 base and J 4 bases, leaving 10 bases between the germline ends. This CDR3 region has 14 residues. CDR3 in DNA: TGTGCCAGCAGCCAAGTGGAGGGGTTCACTGAAGCTTTCTTT. Its protein is CASSQVEGFTEAFF.

Turning to this clone: The germline gene is not matched at one end of the junction; a read error may be the cause. CDR3 in amino acids: CASRFGGGGNAEAFF. The CDR3, as DNA: TGTGCCAGCAGGTTCGGGGGGGGCGGGAACGCTGAAGCTTTCTTT. This sequence joins TRBV28 and TRBJ1-1; possible D gene TRBD1, 6 bases. Looked up from germline, CDR1 is MDHEN and CDR2 is SYDVKM. This CDR3 is 15 amino acids long.

The chain couples TRBV24-1 to TRBJ2-7; TRBD2 matches 7 bases. CDR1 and CDR2 from the germline V gene are KGHDR and SFDVKD. This CDR3 is built from 15 residues. J was trimmed by 2 bases and V by 9 bases; bases with no gene match: 12. Here the CDR3 DNA reads TGTGCCACCCCGGAGGGAGGTCTAGCGGCCTACGAGCAGTACTTC. Its protein product is CATPEGGLAAYEQYF.

J is TRBJ1-2 and V is TRBV2; a possible D gene is TRBD1 (5 bases). The V gene's germline CDR1 is SNHLY and CDR2 FYNNEI. V shed 1 base and J shed 7 bases, with 22 bases lying between them. The CDR3 runs 17 residues. CDR3 region: CASSEVLPRQGWSGYTF. Written as DNA, the CDR3 is TGTGCCAGCAGTGAAGTCCTCCCTCGGCAGGGTTGGTCTGGCTACACCTTC.